The next 5 T cell receptor beta chains were all read from a single sample in a study of T cells in Graves' hyperthyroidism and ophthalmopathy (dated by TCRdb to the late 2010s). The library was generated by multiplex PCR. Sequencing relied on an Illumina HiSeq 2000. Amplification of TCR beta CDR3 regions was carried out from RNA transcripts. The first round of RT-PCR for the TCR CDR3 was performed with the HTBI primer set and the Qiagen OneStep RT-PCR kit. The public reads were reprocessed in TCRdb via fastp at Q25 and MiXCR, keeping in-frame beta chains. Identical CDR3 proteins give one entry, which carries the most common genes and DNA. The sample yields 400,000 to 500,000 distinct CDR3 sequences; around 13% were counted once. The ten most abundant clones make up 5.3% of the sample. The material sequenced was blood. The receptors stem from a young woman with Graves' hyperthyroidism.

This clonotype was seen a few times. One end of the junction does not line up with germline, which may come from a read error. The rearrangement joins TRBV6-2 or TRBV6-3 to TRBJ1-2; D gene unclear. From germline, CDR1 is MNHEY and CDR2 SVGEGT. The CDR3 is 16 amino acids. CDR3 nucleotide sequence: TGTGCCAGCGGTTACTCGAGGGCAGCAGCTAACTATGGCTACACCTTC. It yields the protein CASGYSRAAANYGYTF.

Details on this clonotype: A clone one base away is much larger, so this may be a read error. J is TRBJ1-3 and V is TRBV28; D not resolved. The CDR3 has 14 residues. The germline V gene encodes CDR1 MDHEN and CDR2 SYDVKM. V gave up 5 bases and J gave up 3 bases, with 11 bases separating them. The CDR3 coding sequence is TGTGCCAGCAGTGTTCAAGACTTTGGAAACACCATATATTTT. The encoded protein is CASSVQDFGNTIYF.

This clonotype has only a few counts. The chain uses TRBV9 and TRBJ2-3; D is undetermined. V gave up 0 bases and J gave up 4 bases, with 9 bases separating them. Germline V gene lookup returns CDR1 SGDLS and CDR2 YYNGEE. This CDR3 spans 14 amino acids. In DNA, the CDR3 is TGTGCCAGCAGCGTAGCGGGTAGGGCAGATACGCAGTATTTT. Residues: CASSVAGRADTQYF.

This clonotype was picked up many times. V and J are TRBV20-1 and TRBJ1-1; TRBD1 matches at 7 bases. Germline V gene data show CDR1 as DFQATT and CDR2 as SNEGSKA (reference sequence). The V segment lost 5 bases and the J segment 2 bases; nucleotides outside the gene matches: 11. The CDR3 has 15 residues. Here the CDR3 reads CSASRSGQLNTEAFF. The CDR3 DNA follows: TGCAGTGCTTCTCGTTCGGGACAGCTCAACACTGAAGCTTTCTTT.

This clonotype was counted ten times or more. An end of the junction differs from the germline gene, which may be a read error. The chain links TRBV28 to TRBJ2-7; tentative D call: TRBD2 (5 bases). Looked up from germline, CDR1 is MDHEN and CDR2 is SYDVKM. CDR3 length: 10 residues. The CDR3 reads CASSFGGLHF. The CDR3 nucleotides are TGTGCCAGCAGTTTTGGCGGGCTGCACTTC.